The 5 T cell receptor beta chains presented below share a single source sample, sequenced in a study of blood T cell repertoires in COVID-19 (dated by TCRdb to 2018 to 2021). The library came from the immunoSEQ multiplex PCR assay. The immuneACCESS repertoire file appears here via TCRdb, limited to in-frame rearrangements. These files lack a portion of the clones; in checked studies, under half of the deficit traces to unresolved V genes, and the cause of the others is not known. The sample data list 200,000 to 300,000 clones, and approximately 88% of these were observed just once. Of the sample, roughly 2.3% is held by the ten largest clones. The sequenced material came from PBMCs or T cells enriched from blood (not recorded which). These receptors came from a woman aged 40 to 50 with acute COVID-19.

The gene calls are TRBV7-9 and TRBJ1-1; 7 positions agree with TRBD1. CDR1 is SEHNR and CDR2 is FQNEAQ in the germline V gene (reference sequence). V trimming: 1 base; J trimming: 1 base; junction bases outside the gene matches: 6. There are 16 residues in the CDR3. The CDR3: CASSLGWDRPNTEAFF. CDR3 DNA: TGTGCCAGCAGCTTAGGTTGGGACAGACCGAACACTGAAGCTTTCTTT.

The V call is TRBV3-1 (or the pseudogene TRBV3-2), the J call TRBJ1-5, with D uncertain. The V gene lost 4 bases and the J gene lost 7 bases, with 8 bases spanning the gap. Germline V gene lookup returns CDR1 LGHDT and CDR2 YNNKEL (reference sequence). CDR3 length: 12 amino acids. CDR3 DNA: TGTGCCAGCAGCCGAGGTGACCAGCCCCAGCATTTT. Encoded protein: CASSRGDQPQHF.

The V gene is TRBV29-1, the J gene TRBJ1-6; TRBD1 aligns across 9 bases. The junction had 3 bases not matched to a gene; V was cut back by 5 bases and J by 10 bases. This CDR3 is 12 amino acids long. The germline CDR1 and CDR2 sequences are SQVTM and ANQGSEA. The CDR3 protein is CSVSTGGSPLHF. The CDR3 nucleotides read TGCAGCGTTTCGACAGGGGGATCACCCCTCCACTTT.

The rearrangement links TRBV5-4 to TRBJ2-3; tentative D call: TRBD1 (5 bases). Germline V lookup: CDR1 SGHNT, CDR2 YYREEE (reference sequence). The ends were cut back, 4 bases at V and 3 bases at J, with 15 bases in the middle. This CDR3 spans 15 amino acids. CDR3 amino acids: CASSTRLQGTDTQYF. In DNA form, the CDR3 reads TGTGCCAGCAGCACACGACTTCAGGGAACAGATACGCAGTATTTT.

Only one count was recorded for this clone. The chain is built from TRBV7-9 and TRBJ2-1; a weak D match, TRBD2 (7 bases). The CDR3 is made up of 16 amino acids. Germline assignment: CDR1 SEHNR and CDR2 FQNEAQ (reference sequence). V shed 5 bases and J shed 3 bases, with 17 bases lying between them. Written as DNA, the CDR3 is TGTGCCAGCAGCCGTCCTCGGGGGGCAAGCTACAATGAGCAGTTCTTC. It is translated as CASSRPRGASYNEQFF.